The sequence of this T cell receptor beta chain was determined in a study of T-cell reconstitution after alpha-beta-depleted transplantation in children. Germline values: CDR1 DFQATT, CDR2 SNEGSKA (reference sequence). This CDR3 has 14 amino acids. V was shortened by 1 base and J by 3 bases, with 13 bases between the two germline ends. Preparation of the TCRbeta library used unique molecular identifiers. TCRdb independently ran MiXCR on the PCR reads; one entry per CDR3 protein. Of 200,000 to 250,000 distinct CDR3 sequences in the sample, roughly a quarter were seen once. This clonotype was obtained from a female patient aged 2-15 years who had a stem cell transplant for congenital amegakaryocytic thrombocytopenia, so the T cells may come from the graft donor. The sequencing used PBMCs, mostly from graft donor cells, collected 360 days after TCRalphabeta/CD19-depleted stem cell transplant. This chain uses TRBV20-1 with TRBJ2-7; D not resolved. The CDR3 here is CSARVPSTLYEQYF. CDR3 nucleotide sequence: TGCAGTGCTAGAGTTCCTAGTACTCTCTACGAGCAGTACTTC.